The 8 T cell receptor beta chains in this list originate from one sample, sequenced in a study of metastatic and nonmetastatic thyroid tumors. MiXCR re-clonotyped the PCR reads for TCRdb. The sample holds some 31,000 clones, approximately 4% seen once. Each patient came to thyroid surgery without any prior treatment (of any kind). Material for sequencing was blood. The receptor source for this set is a female donor with papillary thyroid cancer or a benign thyroid nodule (not recorded which). Some clones in this sample may be carry-over from other donors' samples.

The chain uses TRBV27 and TRBJ2-7; possible D gene TRBD2, 6 bases. There are 12 residues in the CDR3. Germline lookup yields CDR1 MNHEY and CDR2 SMNVEV (reference sequence). Written as DNA, the CDR3 is TGTGGTCGGGGGAGCCGCCGCTACGAGCAGTACTTC. This codes for CGRGSRRYEQYF.

This clone was seen a few times. The chain has TRBV5-4 and TRBJ2-1; TRBD2 aligns across 8 bases. V shed 1 base, J shed 4 bases, and the junction held 19 bases outside the gene matches. This CDR3 region has 20 residues. Germline values: CDR1 SGHNT, CDR2 YYREEE (reference sequence). The CDR3 reads CASSLSEPFAGGAEYNEQFF. In DNA, the CDR3 is TGTGCCAGCAGCTTGTCGGAGCCGTTCGCCGGGGGGGCCGAGTACAATGAGCAGTTCTTC.

There are many counts of this clone. The chain carries TRBV3-1 and TRBJ2-5, with 10 bases that match TRBD2. The germline V gene has CDR1 LGHDT and CDR2 YNNKEL (reference sequence). The length of the CDR3 is 15 residues. The V gene end was trimmed by 3 bases and the J gene end by 3 bases; junction bases not matched to a gene: 4. Here the CDR3 reads CASSHSLAGEETQYF. As DNA, the CDR3 is TGTGCCAGCAGCCACTCTCTAGCGGGAGAAGAGACCCAGTACTTC.

This sequence joins TRBV11-2 and TRBJ1-5; TRBD1 is a possible D gene (6 bases). The CDR3 sequence is 14 residues long. Trimming took off 3 bases at V and 5 bases at J, with 11 bases between the two ends. Germline lookup yields CDR1 SGHAT and CDR2 FQNNGV. The CDR3 here is CASSFVGADQPQHF. CDR3 sequence (DNA): TGTGCCAGCAGCTTTGTGGGGGCTGATCAGCCCCAGCATTTT.

The rearrangement links TRBV12-3 or TRBV12-4 to TRBJ2-7; a weak D match, TRBD1 (6 bases). The V end lost 6 bases, the J end lost 1 base, and 13 bases lay between the germline ends. The CDR3 contains 14 residues. The chain's CDR3 is CASSSGTPSYEQYF. DNA of the CDR3: TGTGCCAGCAGCTCCGGGACACCTTCCTACGAGCAGTACTTC.

This clone was recorded many times. The genes are TRBV3-1 and TRBJ1-3; maybe TRBD1 (5 bases). Looked up from germline, CDR1 is LGHDT and CDR2 is YNNKEL (reference sequence). V lost 3 bases and J 7 bases, leaving 22 bases between the germline ends. The CDR3 is 17 residues long. CDR3: CASSQTAIGARGNTIYF. The CDR3 DNA follows: TGTGCCAGCAGCCAGACCGCTATCGGGGCCCGGGGGAACACCATATATTTT.

The V and J genes are TRBV14 and TRBJ2-3; 8 bases are a match to TRBD2. The CDR3 sequence is 15 residues long. Per the germline V gene, CDR1 is SGHDN and CDR2 is FVKESK. The V segment lost 4 bases and the J segment 5 bases; nucleotides outside the gene matches: 8. This CDR3 reads CASSPRGSGKDTQYF. Written as DNA, the CDR3 is TGTGCCAGCAGCCCCCGGGGTAGCGGGAAAGATACGCAGTATTTT. The whole variable domain, filled in from reference TRBV14 and TRBJ2-3, reads EAGVTQFPSHSVIEKGQTVTLRCDPISGHDNLYWYRRVMGKEIKFLLHFVKESKQDESGMPNNRFLAERTGGTYSTLKVQPAELEDSGVYFCASSPRGSGKDTQYFGPGTRLTVL.

The chain is built from TRBV12-5 and TRBJ1-3, with D possibly TRBD1 on 5 matching bases. CDR3 length equals 14 residues. Germline CDR1 LGHNT, CDR2 FRNRAP. Trimming left V 6 bases short and J 5 bases short, with 14 bases between. The CDR3 spells CASGLNMGRNTIYF. The CDR3 DNA reads TGTGCTAGTGGCCTAAACATGGGGCGAAACACCATATATTTT.